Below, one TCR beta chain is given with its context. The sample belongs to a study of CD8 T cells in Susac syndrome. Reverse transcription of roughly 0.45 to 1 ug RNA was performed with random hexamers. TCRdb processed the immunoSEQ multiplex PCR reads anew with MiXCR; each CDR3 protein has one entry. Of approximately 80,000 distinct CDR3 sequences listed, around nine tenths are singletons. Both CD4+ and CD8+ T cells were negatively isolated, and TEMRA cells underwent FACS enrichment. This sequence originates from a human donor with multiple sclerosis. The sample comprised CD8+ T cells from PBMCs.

The CDR3 reads CASSSAASPTYEQYF. In DNA form, the CDR3 reads TGTGCCAGCAGTTCCGCCGCAAGCCCAACCTACGAGCAGTACTTC. The chain couples TRBV28 to TRBJ2-7, with D hard to call. This CDR3 has 15 residues. V was cut by 4 bases and J by 2 bases, with 15 bases left in between. Germline assignment: CDR1 MDHEN and CDR2 SYDVKM.